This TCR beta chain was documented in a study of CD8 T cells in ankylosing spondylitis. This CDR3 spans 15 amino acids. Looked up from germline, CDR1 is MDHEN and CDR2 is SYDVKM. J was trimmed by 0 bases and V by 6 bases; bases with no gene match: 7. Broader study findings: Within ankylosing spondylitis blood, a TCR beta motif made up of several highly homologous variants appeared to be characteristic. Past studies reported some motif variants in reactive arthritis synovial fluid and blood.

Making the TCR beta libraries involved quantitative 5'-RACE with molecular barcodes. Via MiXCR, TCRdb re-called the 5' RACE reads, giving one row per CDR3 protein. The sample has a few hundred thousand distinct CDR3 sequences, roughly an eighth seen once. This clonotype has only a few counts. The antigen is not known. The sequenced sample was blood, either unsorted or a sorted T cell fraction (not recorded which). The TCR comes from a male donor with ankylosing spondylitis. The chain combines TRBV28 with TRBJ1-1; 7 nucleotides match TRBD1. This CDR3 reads CASREGGQMNTEAFF. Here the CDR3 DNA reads TGTGCCAGCAGGGAAGGGGGCCAAATGAACACTGAAGCTTTCTTT.